This T cell receptor beta chain derives from a study of identical twins. This clonotype was counted ten times or more. This CDR3 contains 13 residues. V was cut by 2 bases and J by 2 bases, with 8 bases left in between. CDR1 and CDR2 from the germline V gene are SGHRS and YFSETQ. TCRdb re-derived calls from the 5' RACE reads in MiXCR, one entry per CDR3 protein. The table records about 200,000 distinct CDR3 sequences, around 15% of them present only once. The same data also contributed to another study, on T cells expressing NK-cell markers.

The clonotype originates from a woman in her late teens or twenties in good health. This chain joins TRBV5-1 and TRBJ2-7; a weak D match, TRBD1 (5 bases). Sequenced input: CD8+ T cells sorted from blood. Here the CDR3 reads CASSFSGTYEQYF. The CDR3 DNA sequence: TGCGCCAGCAGCTTTTCAGGGACCTACGAGCAGTACTTC. The full variable domain, with the rest looked up from reference TRBV5-1 and TRBJ2-7, is KAGVTQTPRYLIKTRGQQVTLSCSPISGHRSVSWYQQTPGQGLQFLFEYFSETQRNKGNFPGRFSGRQFSNSRSEMNVSTLELGDSALYLCASSFSGTYEQYFGPGTRLTVT.